This TCR beta chain was found in a study of blood T cell repertoires in COVID-19. At the level of the study: From the United States, Italy and Spain came samples of acute and convalescent COVID-19. PBMCs, B-cell-depleted T cells, or T cells provided the cDNA or gDNA that made up the material.

Trimming pared 0 bases from V and 10 bases from J, leaving 10 bases between. The CDR3 contains 14 residues. Germline V gene lookup returns CDR1 SGHDN and CDR2 FVKESK. Methods used by the authors: Estimation of nucleated cell counts relied on the amplification of reference gene primers. Sequencing used immunoSEQ multiplex PCR; TCRdb keeps in-frame clones, though not all of them. The D gene and trimming were derived from the DNA, and the V and J assignments and clone size from that table. Altogether about 380,000 clones are present, approximately 80% being singletons, with the ten largest covering 1.1%.

The sequenced material came from peripheral blood. The rearrangement links TRBV14 to TRBJ1-6, with D uncertain. The TCR comes from a human donor with acute or convalescent COVID-19. The donor label of this sample is uncertain. The CDR3 DNA is TGTGCCAGCAGCCAAGATCTTTTGCGGTCACCCCTCCACTTT. Protein product: CASSQDLLRSPLHF.